The rows below give T cell receptor beta chains drawn from one sample of a study of regulatory T cells in long-lasting Graves disease. From the multiplex PCR reads, TCRdb called clonotypes with MiXCR, one entry per CDR3 protein. The sample holds hundreds of thousands of distinct CDR3 sequences; about 32% are singletons and the top ten take 40% to 55%. Specimen: peripheral blood mononuclear cells (PBMCs), collected when the disease was refractory, from a patient treated with antithyroid drugs. The source is a female donor with Graves disease. The conserved cysteine and the conserved F or W are not part of the CDR3 here.

cdr3_length: 12; v_call: TRBV12-3/TRBV12-4; j_call: TRBJ1-5; cdr3_aa: VSSPRQGNQPQH
cdr3_length: 10; v_call: TRBV3-1; j_call: TRBJ1-1; cdr3_aa: ASSQGGLGAF
cdr3_length: 11; v_call: TRBV20-1; j_call: TRBJ1-1; cdr3_aa: SARRVPNTEAF
cdr3_length: 11; v_call: TRBV5-1; j_call: TRBJ2-7; cdr3_aa: ASSRTGVYEQY
cdr3_length: 13; v_call: TRBV11-2; j_call: TRBJ2-7; cdr3_aa: ASSPTWGADYEQH
cdr3_length: 11; v_call: TRBV6-2/TRBV6-3; j_call: TRBJ2-4; cdr3_aa: ASRDRVFNIQY
cdr3_length: 12; v_call: TRBV20-1; j_call: TRBJ2-7; cdr3_aa: SALQPTGETGQY
cdr3_length: 11; v_call: TRBV12-3/TRBV12-4; j_call: TRBJ2-7; cdr3_aa: ASKDSGTYEQY
cdr3_length: 9; v_call: TRBV7-9; j_call: TRBJ2-7; cdr3_aa: ASSLSPEQY
cdr3_length: 13; v_call: TRBV5-6; j_call: TRBJ1-2; cdr3_aa: ASSLTGALHYGYT
cdr3_length: 12; v_call: TRBV10-2; j_call: TRBJ2-7; cdr3_aa: ASSVSGTRYEQY
cdr3_length: 15; v_call: TRBV6-1; j_call: TRBJ1-5; cdr3_aa: ASSPRQGAWSNQPQH
cdr3_length: 11; v_call: TRBV20-1; j_call: TRBJ2-7; cdr3_aa: SAVPGGSYEQY
cdr3_length: 12; v_call: TRBV28; j_call: TRBJ1-6; cdr3_aa: ASSLDGARAPLH
cdr3_length: 16; v_call: TRBV10-2; j_call: TRBJ1-2; cdr3_aa: ASSETWTGISQSYGYT
cdr3_length: 15; v_call: TRBV7-9; j_call: TRBJ1-2; cdr3_aa: ASSRAAEMVRSSGYT
cdr3_length: 13; v_call: TRBV30; j_call: TRBJ1-3; cdr3_aa: AWSVLTGAGNTIY
cdr3_length: 13; v_call: TRBV11-2; j_call: TRBJ2-4; cdr3_aa: ASSLRGSGKNIQY
cdr3_length: 12; v_call: TRBV6-5; j_call: TRBJ1-1; cdr3_aa: ASSYGRAATEAF
cdr3_length: 16; v_call: TRBV20-1; j_call: TRBJ1-5; cdr3_aa: SATGRDRGQPGNQPQH
cdr3_length: 13; v_call: TRBV11-2; j_call: TRBJ2-2; cdr3_aa: ASTSRAGDTGELF
cdr3_length: 13; v_call: TRBV18; j_call: TRBJ1-1; cdr3_aa: ASSPRTGEYTEAF
cdr3_length: 15; v_call: TRBV9; j_call: TRBJ1-2; cdr3_aa: ASSVDPGQSDNYGYT
cdr3_length: 12; v_call: TRBV6-5; j_call: TRBJ2-7; cdr3_aa: ASSSLRDSYEQY
cdr3_length: 11; v_call: TRBV30; j_call: TRBJ1-1; cdr3_aa: AWSRDRATEAF
cdr3_length: 11; v_call: TRBV2; j_call: TRBJ1-5; cdr3_aa: ASSVRPLDAQH
cdr3_length: 13; v_call: TRBV5-1; j_call: TRBJ1-1; cdr3_aa: ASSFDRGRLREAF
cdr3_length: 13; v_call: TRBV5-1; j_call: TRBJ1-1; cdr3_aa: ASSLPGPGSTEAF
cdr3_length: 9; v_call: TRBV12-3/TRBV12-4; j_call: TRBJ2-5; cdr3_aa: ASSPQETQH
cdr3_length: 12; v_call: TRBV20-1; j_call: TRBJ2-5; cdr3_aa: SARDFGGQETQY